This entry features one TCR beta chain sequence. The antigen it binds to is not known. No base quality information exists; no much larger clone differs at one position. This record belongs to a study of blood T cell repertoires in COVID-19 (dated by TCRdb to between 2020 and 2021). With regard to the full study: Collaborator samples came from the United States, Italy and Spain and covered acute and convalescent phases of COVID-19. The prospective study material was composed of cDNA or gDNA derived from T cells, B-cell-depleted T cells, or PBMCs. Deeply sampled blood TCRbeta repertoires from subjects exposed to, actively infected with, or recovered from COVID-19 were included in the dataset. The repertoires were released in a freely available public database intended as a resource for research on the immune response to SARS-CoV-2. Samples came from the ongoing ImmuneRACE study (first 160 participants) plus 1,254 subjects from 6 global collaborators. The sample metadata nearly always contained a de-identified subject ID, COVID-19 status, age in years and sex. Where available, HLA class I and class II types were obtained from metadata supplied by the sample provider rather than from assay-based typing. On the study overall, not on this receptor specifically: Clinical and demographic metadata were provided uncurated, with the amount varying by source and participant.

Participants in the prospective study were aged roughly 18 to 100 years, lived in about two dozen United States geographic areas, and enrolled through a virtual design. In the prospective study, participants were assigned to cohorts based on the clinical history participants reported in a screening survey and a study questionnaire. In the prospective study, whole blood, serum and a nasopharyngeal or oropharyngeal swab were collected from each participant by mobile phlebotomists. Prospective study participants could optionally give additional blood draws and questionnaires over a roughly 2-month period. Prospective study blood samples were shipped either frozen or at room temperature before DNA extraction. The CDR3 starts with the cysteine, ends with the phenylalanine, and has 15 residues. Only the CDR3 DNA stays, 45 bases, in frame from base 1. Reading the germline V gene (reference sequence) gives CDR1 LNHDA and CDR2 SQIVND. V and J lose 4 bases and 2 bases, and a span of 14 bases separates them.

TCRbeta CDR3 regions were amplified from genomic DNA using the immunoSEQ Assay, a bias-controlled multiplex PCR. Regarding the original processing steps: Nucleated cell counts per sample were estimated from amplification of reference gene primers within the assay. To quantify the absolute abundance of each unique TCRbeta CDR3 rearrangement, sequence reads were collapsed and filtered. Productive Simpson clonality was computed per sample as the square root of Simpson's diversity index over productive rearrangements. The clones in this table, taken by TCRdb from immuneACCESS, are in-frame only. Not every clone is retained; where verified, under half of the shortfall comes from an unresolved V gene, and the cause of the rest is unknown. For V, J and clone size, that table is used; D and trimming come from the DNA. The sample table shows around 200,000 clones, and 86% are seen once. 4.5% to 7% of the sample lies in the top ten.

This sequence originates from a man aged 35 to 55 with acute COVID-19. The specimen was PBMCs or T cells enriched from blood (not recorded which). The rearranged segments are TRBV19 and TRBJ1-1; a tentative D match to TRBD1 spans 6 bases. The DNA is as follows: TGTGCCAGTAGTACCTCCCCAGGGGCCAACACTGAAGCTTTCTTT. This is translated as CASSTSPGANTEAFF.